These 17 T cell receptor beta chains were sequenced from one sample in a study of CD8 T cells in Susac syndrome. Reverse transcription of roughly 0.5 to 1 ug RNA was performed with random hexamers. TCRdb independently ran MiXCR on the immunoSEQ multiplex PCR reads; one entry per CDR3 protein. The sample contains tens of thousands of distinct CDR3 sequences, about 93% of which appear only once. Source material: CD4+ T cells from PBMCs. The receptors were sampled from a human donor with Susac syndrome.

This chain's CDR3 is CASSLEPGLGYTF. The CDR3 DNA reads as TGTGCCAGCAGCTTAGAACCGGGCCTCGGCTACACCTTC. The chain employs TRBV7-9 and TRBJ1-2; D is ambiguous. This CDR3 region has 13 residues. Germline V gives CDR1 SEHNR, CDR2 FQNEAQ (reference sequence). Trimming removed 1 base from V and 8 bases from J, with 11 bases in between.

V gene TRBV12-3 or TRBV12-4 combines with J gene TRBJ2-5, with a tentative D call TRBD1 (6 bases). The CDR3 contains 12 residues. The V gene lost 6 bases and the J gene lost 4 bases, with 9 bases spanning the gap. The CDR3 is CASSPRGETQYF. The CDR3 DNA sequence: TGTGCCAGCAGCCCCAGGGGAGAGACCCAGTACTTC.

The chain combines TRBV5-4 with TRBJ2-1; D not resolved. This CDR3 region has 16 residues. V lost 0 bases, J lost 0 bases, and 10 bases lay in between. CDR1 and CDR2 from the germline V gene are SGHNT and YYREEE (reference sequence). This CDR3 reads CASSLAGSSSYNEQFF. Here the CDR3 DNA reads TGTGCCAGCAGCTTGGCAGGTTCGAGCTCCTACAATGAGCAGTTCTTC. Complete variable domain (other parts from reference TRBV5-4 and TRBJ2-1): ETGVTQSPTHLIKTRGQQVTLRCSSQSGHNTVSWYQQALGQGPQFIFQYYREEENGRGNFPPRFSGLQFPNYSSELNVNALELDDSALYLCASSLAGSSSYNEQFFGPGTRLTVL.

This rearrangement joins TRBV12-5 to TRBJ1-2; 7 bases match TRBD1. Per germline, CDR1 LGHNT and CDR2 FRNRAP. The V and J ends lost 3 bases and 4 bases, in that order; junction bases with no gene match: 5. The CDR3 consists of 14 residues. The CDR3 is CASGFQGGTYGYTF. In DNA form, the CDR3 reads TGTGCTAGTGGTTTTCAGGGGGGGACCTATGGCTACACCTTC.

The CDR3 DNA follows: TGCAGTGCTAGTCCATTCACTCGACAGGGAGGCAATCAGCCCCAGCATTTT. This sequence encodes CSASPFTRQGGNQPQHF. The gene calls are TRBV20-1 and TRBJ1-5; TRBD1 aligns across 7 bases. The CDR3 contains 17 residues. V gave up 3 bases and J gave up 2 bases; unmatched junction bases: 13. The germline CDR1 and CDR2 sequences are DFQATT and SNEGSKA (reference sequence).

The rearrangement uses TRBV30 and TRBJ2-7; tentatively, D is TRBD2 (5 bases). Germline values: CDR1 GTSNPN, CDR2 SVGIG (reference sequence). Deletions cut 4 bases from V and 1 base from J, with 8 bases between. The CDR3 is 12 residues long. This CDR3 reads CAWKLDSYEQYF. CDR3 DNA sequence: TGTGCCTGGAAACTAGATTCCTACGAGCAGTACTTC.

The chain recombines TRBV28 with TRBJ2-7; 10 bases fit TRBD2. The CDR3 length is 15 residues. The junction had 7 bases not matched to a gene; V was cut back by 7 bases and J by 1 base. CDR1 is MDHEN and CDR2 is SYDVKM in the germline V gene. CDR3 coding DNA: TGTGCCAGCATCCGGACTAGCGGTAGTTCCTACGAGCAGTACTTC. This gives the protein CASIRTSGSSYEQYF.

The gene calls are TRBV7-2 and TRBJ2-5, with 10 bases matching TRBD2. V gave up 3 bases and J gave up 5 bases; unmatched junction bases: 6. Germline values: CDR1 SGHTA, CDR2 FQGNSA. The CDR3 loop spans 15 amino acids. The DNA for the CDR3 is TGTGCCAGCAGCTTCCCAGCGGGGGGGGTTGAGACCCAGTACTTC. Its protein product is CASSFPAGGVETQYF.

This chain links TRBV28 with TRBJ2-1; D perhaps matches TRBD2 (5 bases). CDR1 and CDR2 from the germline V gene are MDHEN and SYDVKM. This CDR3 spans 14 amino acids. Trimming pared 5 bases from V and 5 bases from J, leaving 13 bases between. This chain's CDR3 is CASSPPGFHNEQFF. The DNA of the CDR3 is TGTGCCAGCAGTCCCCCGGGATTCCACAATGAGCAGTTCTTC.

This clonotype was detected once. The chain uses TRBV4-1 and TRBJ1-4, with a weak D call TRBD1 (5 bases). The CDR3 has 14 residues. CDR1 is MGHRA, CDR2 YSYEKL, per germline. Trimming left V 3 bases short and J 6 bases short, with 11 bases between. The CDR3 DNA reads TGCGCCAGCAGCCAGCCCCGGGACGATGAAAAACTGTTTTTT. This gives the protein CASSQPRDDEKLFF.

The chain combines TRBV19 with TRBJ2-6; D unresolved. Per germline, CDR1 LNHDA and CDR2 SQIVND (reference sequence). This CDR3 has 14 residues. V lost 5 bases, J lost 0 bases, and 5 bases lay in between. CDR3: CASSSRSGANVLTF. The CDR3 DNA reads TGTGCCAGTAGTTCTCGCTCTGGGGCCAACGTCCTGACTTTC.

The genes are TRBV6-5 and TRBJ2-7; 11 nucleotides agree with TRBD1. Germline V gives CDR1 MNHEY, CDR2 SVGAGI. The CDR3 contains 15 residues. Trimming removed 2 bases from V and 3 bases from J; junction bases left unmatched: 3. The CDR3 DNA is TGTGCCAGCAGTTACCGGGACAGGGGGATCTACGAGCAGTACTTC. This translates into CASSYRDRGIYEQYF.

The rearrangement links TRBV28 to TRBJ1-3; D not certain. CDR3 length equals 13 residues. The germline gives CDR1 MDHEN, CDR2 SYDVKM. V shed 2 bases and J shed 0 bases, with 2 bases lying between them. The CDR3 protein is CASSLGSGNTIYF. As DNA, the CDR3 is TGTGCCAGCAGTTTAGGCTCTGGAAACACCATATATTTT.

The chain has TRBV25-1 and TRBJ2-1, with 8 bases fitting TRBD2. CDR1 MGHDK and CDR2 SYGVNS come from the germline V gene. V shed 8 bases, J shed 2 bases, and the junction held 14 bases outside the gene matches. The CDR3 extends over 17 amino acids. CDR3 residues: CASGSGRAGGTYNEQFF. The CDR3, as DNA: TGTGCCAGCGGAAGTGGGCGGGCGGGAGGTACCTACAATGAGCAGTTCTTC.

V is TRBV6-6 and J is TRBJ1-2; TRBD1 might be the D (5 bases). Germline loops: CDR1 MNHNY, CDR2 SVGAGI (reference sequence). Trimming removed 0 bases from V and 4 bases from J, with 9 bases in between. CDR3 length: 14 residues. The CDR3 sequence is CASSYSKGSYGYTF. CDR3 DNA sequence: TGTGCCAGCAGTTACTCGAAGGGGTCCTATGGCTACACCTTC.

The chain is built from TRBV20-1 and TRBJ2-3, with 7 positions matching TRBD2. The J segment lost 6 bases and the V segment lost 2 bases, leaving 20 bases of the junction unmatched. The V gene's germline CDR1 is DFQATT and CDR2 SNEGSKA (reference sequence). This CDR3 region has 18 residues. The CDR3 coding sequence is TGCAGTGCTAGAACCTCCTTCGCCCTAGCGGCGCGAATGGATACGCAGTATTTT. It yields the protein CSARTSFALAARMDTQYF.

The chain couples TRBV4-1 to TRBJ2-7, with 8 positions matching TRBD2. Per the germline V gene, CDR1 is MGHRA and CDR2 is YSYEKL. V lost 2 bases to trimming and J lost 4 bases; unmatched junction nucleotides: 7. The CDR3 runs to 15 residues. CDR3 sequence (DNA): TGCGCCAGCAGCCAAACTCAGCGGGAGTGGTACGAGCAGTACTTC. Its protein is CASSQTQREWYEQYF.